The clone carrying this T cell receptor beta chain was found many times. These data are taken from a study of blood T cells in healthy people across ages. With a J-beta primer mix and a sample-barcoded 5' primer, a second PCR ran roughly 7 to 11 cycles. TCRdb reprocessed the 5' RACE reads via MiXCR and lists one record per CDR3 protein. This sample has about 290,000 distinct CDR3 sequences, with roughly 26% found just once. Germline V CDR1 and CDR2: SQVTM, ANQGSEA. V trimming: 6 bases; J trimming: 3 bases; junction bases outside the gene matches: 2. The CDR3 contains 12 residues. The sample comprised blood. The chain employs TRBV29-1 and TRBJ1-1, with 9 positions matching TRBD1. This receptor was identified in a woman in her sixties or seventies in good health. Written as DNA, the CDR3 is TGCAGCGTCCGGACAGGGGACACTGAAGCTTTCTTT. It translates to CSVRTGDTEAFF.